What follows are 21 T cell receptor beta chains derived from one specimen sequenced in a study of blood T cell repertoires in COVID-19. Produced via immunoSEQ multiplex PCR; TCRdb's table is partial and in-frame only. The sample includes tens of thousands of clones, roughly 91% of them seen just once. Material: peripheral blood. The receptor set was obtained from an older man with active COVID-19.

This chain links TRBV3-1 (or the pseudogene TRBV3-2) with TRBJ2-1; D remains ambiguous. The CDR3 is made up of 12 amino acids. In germline, CDR1 is LGHDT, CDR2 YNNKEL (reference sequence). V shed 1 base and J shed 9 bases, with 7 bases lying between them. As DNA, the CDR3 is TGTGCCAGCAGCCAAGTCGCGGTTGAGCAGTTCTTC. Its translation: CASSQVAVEQFF.

The rearrangement links TRBV10-3 to TRBJ1-6; possible D gene TRBD1, 6 bases. Looked up from germline, CDR1 is ENHRY and CDR2 is SYGVKD. The CDR3 contains 15 residues. Trimming stripped 0 bases from V and 10 bases from J, with 13 bases between. In DNA form, the CDR3 reads TGTGCCATCAGTGAGTCGGAAGGGGGTGAATCACCCCTCCACTTT. Translating gives CAISESEGGESPLHF.

The rearrangement links TRBV30 to TRBJ1-1, with 8 bases matching TRBD1. The trim removed 3 bases at V and 3 bases at J, leaving 6 bases unmatched. From germline, CDR1 is GTSNPN and CDR2 SVGIG (reference sequence). The CDR3 consists of 14 residues. The CDR3 nucleotides read TGTGCCTGGAGCGGACAGGGAGAGTACACTGAAGCTTTCTTT. Its protein product is CAWSGQGEYTEAFF.

The V call is TRBV5-4, the J call TRBJ2-7; 8 nucleotides agree with TRBD1. Germline V gives CDR1 SGHNT, CDR2 YYREEE (reference sequence). The CDR3 is 13 residues long. V trimming: 2 bases; J trimming: 4 bases; junction bases outside the gene matches: 2. The CDR3 region has the DNA TGTGCCAGCAGCTTTACAGGGGGGTACGAGCAGTACTTC. Its protein is CASSFTGGYEQYF.

The V call is TRBV9, the J call TRBJ2-7; TRBD2 agrees at 8 bases. Trimming cost V 0 bases and J 4 bases; bases outside gene matches: 6. From germline, CDR1 is SGDLS and CDR2 YYNGEE. The CDR3 sequence is 15 residues long. Here the CDR3 reads CASSVAAGGGYEQYF. The CDR3 nucleotides read TGTGCCAGCAGCGTAGCCGCCGGCGGGGGGTACGAGCAGTACTTC.

The J gene is TRBJ2-7, the V gene TRBV29-1, with D possibly matching TRBD1 (6 bases). The V and J ends lost 5 bases and 0 bases respectively, with 17 bases between them. CDR1 is SQVTM and CDR2 is ANQGSEA in the germline V gene. The CDR3 covers 15 residues. The CDR3 coding sequence is TGCAGCGTTCTAAAATTAACAGGGATCTCCTACGAGCAGTACTTC. This gives the protein CSVLKLTGISYEQYF.

The genes are TRBV18 and TRBJ2-3, with D possibly being TRBD1 (5 bases). The CDR3 runs to 15 residues. Trimming took 3 bases from V and 4 from J, leaving 14 bases between them. Germline assignment: CDR1 KGHSH and CDR2 LQKENI. CDR3 DNA sequence: TGTGCCAGCTCACCTCCAGACAGCCCTTCAGATACGCAGTATTTT. It translates to CASSPPDSPSDTQYF.

The chain uses TRBV6-2 or TRBV6-3 and TRBJ2-6, with D perhaps TRBD1 (5 bases). Looked up from germline, CDR1 is MNHEY and CDR2 is SVGEGT. V lost 5 bases, J lost 2 bases, and 10 bases lay in between. The CDR3 loop spans 15 amino acids. CDR3 coding DNA: TGTGCCAGCAGTAAAGCAGGGACTGGGGCCAACGTCCTGACTTTC. It codes for CASSKAGTGANVLTF.

The V call is TRBV5-1, the J call TRBJ1-2; 8 positions agree with TRBD1. CDR3 length equals 14 residues. Per germline, CDR1 SGHRS and CDR2 YFSETQ. V shed 3 bases, J shed 4 bases, and the junction held 5 bases outside the gene matches. The CDR3 nucleotides read TGCGCCAGCAGCTCGCAGGGGGCTGGCTATGGCTACACCTTC. Protein product: CASSSQGAGYGYTF.

CDR3 sequence reads: CASSLRAGVSGNTIYF. In nucleotides, the CDR3 is TGTGCCAGCAGCTTACGGGCAGGGGTCTCTGGAAACACCATATATTTT. This chain connects TRBV7-9 to TRBJ1-3; perhaps TRBD1 as D (6 bases). The CDR3 contains 16 residues. V was trimmed by 2 bases and J by 0 bases, leaving 11 bases between them. The germline V gene has CDR1 SEHNR and CDR2 FQNEAQ (reference sequence).

The V and J genes are TRBV25-1 and TRBJ1-4; unclear D gene. The germline V gene has CDR1 MGHDK and CDR2 SYGVNS. V lost 3 bases, J lost 0 bases, and 5 bases lay in between. The CDR3 has 14 residues. The CDR3 is CASSEAATNEKLFF. The CDR3 coding sequence is TGTGCCAGCAGTGAGGCTGCAACTAATGAAAAACTGTTTTTT.

The CDR3 nucleotides read TGTGCCAGCACCTCCGGTGCGAATCAGCCCCAGCATTTT. Its protein is CASTSGANQPQHF. The V gene is TRBV7-2, the J gene TRBJ1-5; no clear D gene. V lost 7 bases and J 4 bases, leaving 11 bases between the germline ends. The CDR3 consists of 13 residues. Germline V gene sequence: CDR1 SGHTA, CDR2 FQGNSA.

The chain employs TRBV6-2 or TRBV6-3 and TRBJ2-5; D remains unclear. CDR1 and CDR2 from the germline V gene are MNHEY and SVGEGT. The V end lost 2 bases, the J end lost 1 base, and 5 bases lay between the germline ends. The CDR3 loop spans 13 amino acids. This chain's CDR3 is CASSYSVQETQYF. The CDR3 coding sequence is TGTGCCAGCAGTTACAGCGTCCAAGAGACCCAGTACTTC.

V gene TRBV28 combines with J gene TRBJ1-4; D is unclear. The V gene's germline CDR1 is MDHEN and CDR2 SYDVKM. V was shortened by 7 bases and J by 4 bases, with 16 bases between the two germline ends. The CDR3 loop spans 15 amino acids. The CDR3, as DNA: TGTGCCAGCACCCTTATGAGGCGGGGTAATGAAAAACTGTTTTTT. It codes for CASTLMRRGNEKLFF.

The chain combines TRBV19 with TRBJ1-1; D may be TRBD1 (6 bases). Looked up from germline, CDR1 is LNHDA and CDR2 is SQIVND (reference sequence). V lost 5 bases and J lost 5, with 15 bases in between. The CDR3 is made up of 14 amino acids. CDR3 protein: CASSLPGVITEAFF. In DNA form, the CDR3 reads TGTGCCAGTAGTCTCCCAGGGGTGATAACTGAAGCTTTCTTT.

This clone was seen a single time. One end of the junction varies from germline; a read error may be responsible. This chain links TRBV7-7 with TRBJ2-7; 8 positions match TRBD1. Germline values: CDR1 SSHAT, CDR2 FNYEAQ (reference sequence). There are 13 residues in the CDR3. The CDR3 sequence: CASSLDRVNEQYF. CDR3 coding DNA: TGTGCTAGCAGCCTGGACAGGGTAAACGAGCAGTACTTC. The whole variable domain, filled in from reference TRBV7-7 and TRBJ2-7, reads GAGVSQSPRYKVTKRGQDVTLRCDPISSHATLYWYQQALGQGPEFLTYFNYEAQPDKSGLPSDRFSAERPEGSISTLTIQRTEQRDSAMYRCASSLDRVNEQYFGPGTRLTVT.

The chain couples TRBV27 to TRBJ2-7, with unresolved D. Germline assignment: CDR1 MNHEY and CDR2 SMNVEV (reference sequence). The CDR3 spans 10 residues. Trimming took 8 bases from V and 3 from J, leaving 5 bases between them. CDR3 nucleotides: TGTGCCAGCGGCCTCTACGAGCAGTACTTC. Amino acids: CASGLYEQYF.

This chain links TRBV7-2 with TRBJ2-7; 8 positions agree with TRBD2. There are 17 residues in the CDR3. Per germline, CDR1 SGHTA and CDR2 FQGNSA. Trimming took 5 bases from V and 4 from J; bases not matched to a gene: 16. Written as DNA, the CDR3 is TGTGCCAGCAGCGCGCCCCTGGGGGCGGGAGGCCGATACGAGCAGTACTTC. Its translation: CASSAPLGAGGRYEQYF.

This clone was detected a few times. The V gene is TRBV6-2 or TRBV6-3, the J gene TRBJ1-1, with D perhaps matching TRBD1 (5 bases). V was shortened by 5 bases and J by 7 bases, with 14 bases between the two germline ends. CDR3 length: 13 amino acids. CDR1 is MNHEY, CDR2 SVGEGT, per germline. CDR3 protein: CASSDRQTHEAFF. CDR3 nucleotide sequence: TGTGCCAGCAGTGACAGACAGACCCATGAAGCTTTCTTT.

V and J are TRBV6-4 and TRBJ1-3; D call uncertain. Per germline, CDR1 MRHNA and CDR2 SNTAGT. The CDR3 spans 16 residues. Trimming took 0 bases from V and 0 from J, leaving 9 bases between them. CDR3 sequence (DNA): TGTGCCAGCAGTGACTCGGAGGCCTACTCTGGAAACACCATATATTTT. Protein sequence: CASSDSEAYSGNTIYF.

The chain has TRBV19 and TRBJ2-4; 8 bases are shared with TRBD1. Germline V gives CDR1 LNHDA, CDR2 SQIVND (reference sequence). The length of the CDR3 is 17 residues. Trimming took 5 bases from V and 2 from J; bases not matched to a gene: 11. The CDR3 DNA reads TGTGCCAGTAGTCTCCCCGGGCAGGGGGCGACCAAAAACATTCAGTACTTC. Its translation: CASSLPGQGATKNIQYF. Full variable domain (missing parts from reference TRBV19 and TRBJ2-4): DGGITQSPKYLFRKEGQNVTLSCEQNLNHDAMYWYRQDPGQGLRLIYYSQIVNDFQKGDIAEGYSVSREKKESFPLTVTSAQKNPTAFYLCASSLPGQGATKNIQYFGAGTRLSVL.